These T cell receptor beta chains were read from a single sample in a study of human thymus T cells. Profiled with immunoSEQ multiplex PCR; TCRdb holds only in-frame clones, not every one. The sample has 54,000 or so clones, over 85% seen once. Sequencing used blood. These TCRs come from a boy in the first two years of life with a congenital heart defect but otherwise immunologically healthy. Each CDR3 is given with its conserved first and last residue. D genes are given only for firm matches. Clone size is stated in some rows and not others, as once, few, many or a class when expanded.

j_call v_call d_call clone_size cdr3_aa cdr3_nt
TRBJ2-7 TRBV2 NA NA CASRDHHEQYF TGTGCCAGCAGGGACCACCACGAGCAGTACTTC
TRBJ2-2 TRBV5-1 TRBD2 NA CASSKAGGVTGELFF TGCGCCAGCAGCAAAGCGGGAGGGGTGACCGGGGAGCTGTTTTTT
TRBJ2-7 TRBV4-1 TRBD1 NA CASSQDRGYEQYF TGCGCCAGCAGCCAAGACAGGGGGTACGAGCAGTACTTC
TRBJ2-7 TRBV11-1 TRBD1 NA CASSLTGQASYEQYF TGTGCCAGCAGCCTGACCGGACAGGCATCCTACGAGCAGTACTTC
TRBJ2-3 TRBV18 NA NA CASSLKYTSTDTQYF TGTGCCAGCTCACTGAAGTATACTTCAACAGATACGCAGTATTTT
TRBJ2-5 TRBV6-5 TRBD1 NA CASSPTGGFETQYF TGTGCCAGCAGTCCCACAGGGGGCTTTGAGACCCAGTACTTC
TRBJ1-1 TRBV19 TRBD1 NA CASSPGTGSTEAFF TGTGCCAGTAGTCCAGGGACAGGGTCCACTGAAGCTTTCTTT
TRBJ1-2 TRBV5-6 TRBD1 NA CASSPGQVPANYGYTF TGTGCCAGCAGCCCCGGACAGGTACCAGCTAACTATGGCTACACCTTC
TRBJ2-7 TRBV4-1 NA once CASSQGQLSSYEQYF TGCGCCAGCAGCCAAGGGCAGCTTAGCTCCTACGAGCAGTACTTC
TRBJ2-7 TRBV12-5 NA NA CASGFRRTEGYEQYF TGTGCTAGTGGTTTCCGGCGGACAGAAGGCTACGAGCAGTACTTC
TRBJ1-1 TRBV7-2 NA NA CASSKAGLGEAFF TGTGCCAGCAGCAAAGCGGGTTTGGGTGAAGCTTTCTTT
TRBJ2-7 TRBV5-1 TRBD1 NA CASTSQGAYEQYF TGCGCCAGCACCTCCCAGGGGGCCTACGAGCAGTACTTC
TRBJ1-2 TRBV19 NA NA CASSIDRGSVERGYTF TGTGCCAGTAGTATAGATCGAGGCAGCGTCGAAAGGGGCTACACCTTC
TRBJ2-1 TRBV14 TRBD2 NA CASSLLPLPGLAVDNEQFF TGTGCCAGCAGCCTCCTCCCCCTTCCCGGACTAGCCGTCGACAATGAGCAGTTCTTC
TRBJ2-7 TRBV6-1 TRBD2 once CASSESRGHPLGLAGKEQYF TGTGCCAGCAGTGAGAGTAGGGGACACCCCCTCGGGCTAGCGGGAAAAGAGCAGTACTTC
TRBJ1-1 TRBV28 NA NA CASSLDTGRLTEAFF TGTGCCAGCAGTTTAGATACAGGGAGGCTCACTGAAGCTTTCTTT
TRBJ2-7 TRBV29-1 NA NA CSVVVSGGSYEQYF TGCAGCGTTGTAGTCTCCGGGGGCTCCTACGAGCAGTACTTC
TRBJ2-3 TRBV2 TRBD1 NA CARKKGASFTDTQYF TGTGCCAGGAAGAAGGGGGCCAGCTTCACAGATACGCAGTATTTT
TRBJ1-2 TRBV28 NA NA CASSLSAALLGYTF TGTGCCAGCAGTTTGTCGGCAGCTTTACTAGGCTACACCTTC
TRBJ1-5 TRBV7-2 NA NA CASSMWEGSHQPQHF TGTGCCAGCAGTATGTGGGAGGGATCGCATCAGCCCCAGCATTTT
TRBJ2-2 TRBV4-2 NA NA CASSQRRGGLRTGELFF TGTGCCAGCAGCCAAAGGAGAGGAGGGTTACGCACCGGGGAGCTGTTTTTT
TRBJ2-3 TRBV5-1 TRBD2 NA CASSSSGRVTDTQYF TGCGCCAGCAGCTCTAGCGGGAGGGTGACAGATACGCAGTATTTT
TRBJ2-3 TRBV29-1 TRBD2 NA CSVAGKLRDTQYF TGCAGCGTAGCGGGGAAGCTTAGAGATACGCAGTATTTT
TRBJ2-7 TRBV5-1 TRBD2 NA CASSLTGLLAGGREQYF TGCGCCAGCAGCTTGACCGGCCTACTAGCGGGGGGGCGGGAGCAGTACTTC
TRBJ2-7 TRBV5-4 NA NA CASSYSQDPYEQYF TGTGCCAGCAGCTACTCACAGGACCCCTACGAGCAGTACTTC
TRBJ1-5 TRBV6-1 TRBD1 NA CASSGLPGQGVLSNQPQHF TGTGCCAGCAGTGGGCTACCGGGACAGGGGGTTCTTAGCAATCAGCCCCAGCATTTT
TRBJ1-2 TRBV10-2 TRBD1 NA CASSESPHTGGYGYTF TGCGCCAGCAGTGAGTCACCCCATACAGGGGGGTATGGCTACACCTTC
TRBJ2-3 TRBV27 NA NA CASSLARTDTQYF TGTGCCAGCAGTTTAGCCCGCACAGATACGCAGTATTTT
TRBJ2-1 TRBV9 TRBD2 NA CASSPPSGGAVNEQFF TGTGCCAGCAGCCCACCTAGCGGGGGGGCGGTTAATGAGCAGTTCTTC
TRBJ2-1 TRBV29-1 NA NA CSALGGPWVLEQFF TGCAGCGCCCTCGGGGGACCCTGGGTTTTGGAGCAGTTCTTC
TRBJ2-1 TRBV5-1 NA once CASSSMGGYNEQFF TGCGCCAGCAGCTCCATGGGAGGATACAATGAGCAGTTCTTC
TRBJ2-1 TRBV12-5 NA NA CASGPMAGSPYNEQFF TGTGCTAGTGGTCCCATGGCGGGGTCCCCCTACAATGAGCAGTTCTTC
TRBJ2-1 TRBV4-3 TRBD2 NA CASSHRGGPYNEQFF TGCGCCAGCAGCCATCGGGGGGGCCCCTACAATGAGCAGTTCTTC
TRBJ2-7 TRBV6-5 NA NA CASSYGTPRYEQYF TGTGCCAGCAGTTACGGGACACCCCGCTACGAGCAGTACTTC